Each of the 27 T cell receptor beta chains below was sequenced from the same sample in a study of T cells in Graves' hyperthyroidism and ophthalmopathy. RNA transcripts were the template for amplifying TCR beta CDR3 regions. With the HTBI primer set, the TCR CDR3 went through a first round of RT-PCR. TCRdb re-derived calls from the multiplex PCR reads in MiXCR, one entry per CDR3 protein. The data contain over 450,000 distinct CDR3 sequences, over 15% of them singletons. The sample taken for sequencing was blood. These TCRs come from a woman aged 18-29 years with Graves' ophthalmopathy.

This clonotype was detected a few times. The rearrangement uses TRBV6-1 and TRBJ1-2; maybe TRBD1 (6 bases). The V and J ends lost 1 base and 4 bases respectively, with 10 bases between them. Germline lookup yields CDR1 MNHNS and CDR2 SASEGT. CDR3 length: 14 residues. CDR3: CASSEGQGSYGYTF. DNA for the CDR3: TGTGCCAGCAGTGAAGGCCAGGGGTCCTATGGCTACACCTTC.

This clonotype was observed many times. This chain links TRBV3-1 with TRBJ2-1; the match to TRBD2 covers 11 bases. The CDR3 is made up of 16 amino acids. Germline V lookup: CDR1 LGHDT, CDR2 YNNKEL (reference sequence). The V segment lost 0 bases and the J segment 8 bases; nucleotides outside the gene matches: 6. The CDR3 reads CASSQDRLAGGYEQFF. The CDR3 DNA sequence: TGTGCCAGCAGCCAAGATCGTCTAGCGGGAGGTTATGAGCAGTTCTTC.

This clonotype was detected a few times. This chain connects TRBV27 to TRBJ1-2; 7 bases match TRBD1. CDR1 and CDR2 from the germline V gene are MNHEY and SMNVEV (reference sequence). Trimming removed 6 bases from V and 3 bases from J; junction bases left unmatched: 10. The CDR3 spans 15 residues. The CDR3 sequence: CASRSETGKDYGYTF. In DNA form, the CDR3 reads TGTGCCAGCAGAAGCGAGACAGGGAAGGACTATGGCTACACCTTC.

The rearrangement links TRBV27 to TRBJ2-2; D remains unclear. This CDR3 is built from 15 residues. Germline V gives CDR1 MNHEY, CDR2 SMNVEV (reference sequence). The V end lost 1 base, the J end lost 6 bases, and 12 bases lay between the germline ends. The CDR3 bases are TGTGCCAGCAGTTTATGGGTCGACCTCCCCGGGGAGCTGTTTTTT. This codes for CASSLWVDLPGELFF.

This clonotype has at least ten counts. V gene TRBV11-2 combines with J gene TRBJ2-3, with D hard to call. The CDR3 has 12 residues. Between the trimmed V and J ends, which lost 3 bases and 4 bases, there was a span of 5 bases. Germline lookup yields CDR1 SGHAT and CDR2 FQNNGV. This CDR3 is CASSFPADTQYF. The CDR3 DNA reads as TGTGCCAGCAGCTTTCCCGCAGATACGCAGTATTTT.

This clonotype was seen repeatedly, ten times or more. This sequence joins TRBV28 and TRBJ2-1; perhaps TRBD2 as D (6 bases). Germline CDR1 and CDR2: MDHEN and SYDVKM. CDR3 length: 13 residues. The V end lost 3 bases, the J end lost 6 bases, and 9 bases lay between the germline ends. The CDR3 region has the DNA TGTGCCAGCAGTTTGAGTAGCGGCAATGAGCAGTTCTTC. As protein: CASSLSSGNEQFF.

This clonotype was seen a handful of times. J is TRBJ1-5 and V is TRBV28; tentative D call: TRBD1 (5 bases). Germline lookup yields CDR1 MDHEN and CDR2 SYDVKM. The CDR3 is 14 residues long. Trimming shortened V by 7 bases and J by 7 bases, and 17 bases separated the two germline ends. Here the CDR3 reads CASTRQREGQPQHF. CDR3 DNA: TGTGCCAGCACCCGTCAGAGGGAGGGGCAGCCCCAGCATTTT.

DNA of the CDR3: TGTGCCAGCAACTCCCCGGGGGGGGGGGTCAATGAGCAGTTCTTC. It encodes CASNSPGGGVNEQFF. This chain joins TRBV7-2 and TRBJ2-1, with 8 bases that match TRBD2. The CDR3 covers 15 residues. V dropped 7 bases and J dropped 6; count of bases not matched to a gene: 11. The germline gives CDR1 SGHTA, CDR2 FQGNSA. Full variable domain (outside the CDR3, taken from reference TRBV7-2 and TRBJ2-1): GAGVSQSPSNKVTEKGKDVELRCDPISGHTALYWYRQSLGQGLEFLIYFQGNSAPDKSGLPSDRFSAERTGGSVSTLTIQRTQQEDSAVYLCASNSPGGGVNEQFFGPGTRLTVL.

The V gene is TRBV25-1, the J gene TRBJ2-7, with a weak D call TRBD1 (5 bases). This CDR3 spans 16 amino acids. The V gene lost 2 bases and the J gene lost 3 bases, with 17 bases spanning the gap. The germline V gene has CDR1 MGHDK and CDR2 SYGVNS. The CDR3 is CASSERYGQGNYEQYF. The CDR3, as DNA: TGTGCCAGCAGTGAACGGTATGGGCAGGGTAACTACGAGCAGTACTTC.

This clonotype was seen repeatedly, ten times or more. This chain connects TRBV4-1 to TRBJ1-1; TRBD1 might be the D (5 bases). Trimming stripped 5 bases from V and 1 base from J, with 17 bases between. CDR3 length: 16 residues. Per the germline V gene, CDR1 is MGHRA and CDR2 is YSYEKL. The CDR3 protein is CASSEPKRQRNTEAFF. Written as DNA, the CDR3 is TGCGCCAGCAGCGAACCCAAGAGACAGAGGAACACTGAAGCTTTCTTT.

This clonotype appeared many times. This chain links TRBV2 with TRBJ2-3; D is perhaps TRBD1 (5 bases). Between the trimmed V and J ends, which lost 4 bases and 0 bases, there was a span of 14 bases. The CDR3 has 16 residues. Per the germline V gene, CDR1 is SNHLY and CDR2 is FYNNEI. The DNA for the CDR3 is TGTGCCAGCAGTGTCAGGGCGGAAACCAGCACAGATACGCAGTATTTT. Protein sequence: CASSVRAETSTDTQYF.

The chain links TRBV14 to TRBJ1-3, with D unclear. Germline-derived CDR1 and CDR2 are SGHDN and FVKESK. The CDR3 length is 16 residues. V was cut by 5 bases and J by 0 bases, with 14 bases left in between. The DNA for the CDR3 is TGTGCCAGCAGCACGCCCGGGAGCCACTCTGGAAACACCATATATTTT. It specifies CASSTPGSHSGNTIYF.

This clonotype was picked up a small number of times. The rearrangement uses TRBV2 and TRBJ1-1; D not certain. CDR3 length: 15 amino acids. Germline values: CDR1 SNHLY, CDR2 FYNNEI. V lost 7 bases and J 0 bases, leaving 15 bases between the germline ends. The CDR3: CASIIEGQVNTEAFF. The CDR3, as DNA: TGTGCCAGCATCATAGAGGGCCAGGTGAACACTGAAGCTTTCTTT.

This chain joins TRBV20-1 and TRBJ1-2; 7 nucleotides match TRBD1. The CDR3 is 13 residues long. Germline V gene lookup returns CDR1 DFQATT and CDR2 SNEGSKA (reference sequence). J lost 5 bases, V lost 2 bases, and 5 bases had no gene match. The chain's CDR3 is CSARYRGDYGYTF. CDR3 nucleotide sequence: TGCAGTGCTAGATACAGGGGAGATTATGGCTACACCTTC.

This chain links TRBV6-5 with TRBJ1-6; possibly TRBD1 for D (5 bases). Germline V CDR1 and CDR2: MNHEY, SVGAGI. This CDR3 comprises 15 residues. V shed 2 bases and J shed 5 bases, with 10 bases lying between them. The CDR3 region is CASSYVGTDNSPLHF. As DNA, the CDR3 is TGTGCCAGCAGTTACGTTGGGACCGATAATTCACCCCTCCACTTT.

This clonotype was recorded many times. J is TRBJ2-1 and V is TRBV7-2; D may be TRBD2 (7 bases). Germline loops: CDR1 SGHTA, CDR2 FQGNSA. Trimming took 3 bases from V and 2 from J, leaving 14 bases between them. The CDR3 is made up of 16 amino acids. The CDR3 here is CASSFSGRGTYNEQFF. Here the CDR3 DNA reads TGTGCCAGCAGCTTTAGTGGGAGGGGGACCTACAATGAGCAGTTCTTC.

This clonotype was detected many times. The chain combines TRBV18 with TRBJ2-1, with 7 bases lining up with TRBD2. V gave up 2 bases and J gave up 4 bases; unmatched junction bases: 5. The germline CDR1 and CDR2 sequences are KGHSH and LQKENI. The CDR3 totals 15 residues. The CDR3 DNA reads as TGTGCCAGCTCACCAGCGGGAGAGCAATACAATGAGCAGTTCTTC. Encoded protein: CASSPAGEQYNEQFF. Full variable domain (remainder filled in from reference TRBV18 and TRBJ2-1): NAGVMQNPRHLVRRRGQEARLRCSPMKGHSHVYWYRQLPEEGLKFMVYLQKENIIDESGMPKERFSAEFPKEGPSILRIQQVVRGDSAAYFCASSPAGEQYNEQFFGPGTRLTVL.

CDR3 residues: CASSQGPATGPYGYTF. DNA for the CDR3: TGCGCCAGCAGCCAAGGGCCAGCGACAGGGCCCTATGGCTACACCTTC. The chain employs TRBV4-3 and TRBJ1-2; 7 bases are shared with TRBD1. The germline gives CDR1 LGHNA, CDR2 YSLEER. Trimming cost V 1 base and J 4 bases; bases outside gene matches: 9. The CDR3 length is 16 residues.

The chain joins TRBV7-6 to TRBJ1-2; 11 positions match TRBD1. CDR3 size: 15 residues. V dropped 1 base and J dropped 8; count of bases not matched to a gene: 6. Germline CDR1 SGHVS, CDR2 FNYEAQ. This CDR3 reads CASSLGTGGAEGYTF. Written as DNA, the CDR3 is TGTGCCAGCAGCTTAGGGACAGGGGGCGCGGAGGGCTACACCTTC.

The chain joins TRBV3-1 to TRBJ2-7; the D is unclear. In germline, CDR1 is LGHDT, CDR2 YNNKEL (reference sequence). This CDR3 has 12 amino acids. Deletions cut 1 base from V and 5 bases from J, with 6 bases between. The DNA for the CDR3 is TGTGCCAGCAGCCAAGGGTGGAACGAGCAGTACTTC. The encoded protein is CASSQGWNEQYF.

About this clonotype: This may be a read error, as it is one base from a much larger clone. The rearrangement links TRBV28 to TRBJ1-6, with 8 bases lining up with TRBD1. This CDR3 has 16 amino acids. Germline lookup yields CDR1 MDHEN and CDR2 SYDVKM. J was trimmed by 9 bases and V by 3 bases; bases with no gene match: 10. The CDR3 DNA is TGTGCCAGCAGTTTCCCCACACGGACAGGGAGTTCACCCCTCCACTTT. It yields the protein CASSFPTRTGSSPLHF.

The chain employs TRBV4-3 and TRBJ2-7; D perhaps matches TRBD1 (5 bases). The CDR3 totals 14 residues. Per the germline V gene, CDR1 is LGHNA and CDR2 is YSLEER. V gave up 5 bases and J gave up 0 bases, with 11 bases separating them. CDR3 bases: TGCGCCAGCAGCAAAGGGGTTTCCTCCTACGAGCAGTACTTC. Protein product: CASSKGVSSYEQYF.

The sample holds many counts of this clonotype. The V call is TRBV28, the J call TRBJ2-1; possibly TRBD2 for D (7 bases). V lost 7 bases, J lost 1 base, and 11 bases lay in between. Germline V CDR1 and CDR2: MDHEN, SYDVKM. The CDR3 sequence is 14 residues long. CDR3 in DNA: TGTGCCAGCAAGGGGAGGGGGTCCTACAATGAGCAGTTCTTC. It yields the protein CASKGRGSYNEQFF.

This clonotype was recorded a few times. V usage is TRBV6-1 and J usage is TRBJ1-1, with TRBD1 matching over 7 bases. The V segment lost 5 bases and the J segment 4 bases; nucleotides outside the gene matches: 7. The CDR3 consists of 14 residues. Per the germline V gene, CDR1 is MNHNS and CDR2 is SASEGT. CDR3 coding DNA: TGTGCCAGCAGTACCCAGGGGGTTTTCACTGAAGCTTTCTTT. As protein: CASSTQGVFTEAFF.

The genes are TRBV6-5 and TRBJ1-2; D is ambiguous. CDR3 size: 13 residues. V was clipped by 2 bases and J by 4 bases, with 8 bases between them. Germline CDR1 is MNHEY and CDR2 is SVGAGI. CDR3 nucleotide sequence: TGTGCCAGCAGTTACGAGTCTTTCTATGGCTACACCTTC. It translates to CASSYESFYGYTF.

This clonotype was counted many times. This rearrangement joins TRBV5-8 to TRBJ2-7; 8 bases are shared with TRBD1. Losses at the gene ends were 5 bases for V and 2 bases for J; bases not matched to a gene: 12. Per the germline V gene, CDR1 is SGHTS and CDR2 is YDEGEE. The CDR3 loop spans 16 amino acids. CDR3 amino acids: CASSREPGTGPYEQYF. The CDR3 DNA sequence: TGTGCCAGCAGTCGCGAGCCCGGGACAGGTCCCTACGAGCAGTACTTC. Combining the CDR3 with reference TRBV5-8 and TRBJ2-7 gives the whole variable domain EAGVTQSPTHLIKTRGQQATLRCSPISGHTSVYWYQQALGLGLQFLLWYDEGEERNRGNFPPRFSGRQFPNYSSELNVNALELEDSALYLCASSREPGTGPYEQYFGPGTRLTVT.

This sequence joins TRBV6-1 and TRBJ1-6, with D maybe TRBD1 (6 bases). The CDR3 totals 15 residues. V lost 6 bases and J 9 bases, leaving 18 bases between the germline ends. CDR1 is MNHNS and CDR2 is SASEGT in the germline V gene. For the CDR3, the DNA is TGTGCCAGCAGGACTAACAGGGAGGGTGGTTCACCCCTCCACTTT. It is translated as CASRTNREGGSPLHF.